This TCR beta chain stems from a study of blood T cells in healthy people across ages. There were at least 5.5 micrograms of total RNA extracted from every sample. Using a J-beta primer mix together with a sample-barcoded 5' primer, a second PCR was run for roughly 6 to 11 cycles. All samples gave at least 2.5 million CDR3-containing paired-end reads. TCRdb reanalysed the 5' RACE reads using MiXCR and keeps one entry per CDR3 protein. The data contain roughly 1,700,000 distinct CDR3 sequences, approximately 30% of them singletons. The V end lost 4 bases, the J end lost 4 bases, and 16 bases lay between the germline ends. Germline-derived CDR1 and CDR2 are LGHDT and YNNKEL (reference sequence). The CDR3 consists of 15 residues. General study results and limits: Compared with aged donors, long-lived donors showed fewer expanded clones, suggesting selection. No conclusive comparison of naive versus antigen-experienced cells was possible with unsorted PBMCs.

This clonotype showed up just a few times. Its antigen is still unknown. The origin of this receptor is a woman aged 25-40 years in good health. Sample: blood. V is TRBV3-1 and J is TRBJ1-2; no reliable D call. The CDR3 DNA is TGTGCCAGCAGCCCCCTCGGAAGAGGGTCCTATGGCTACACCTTC. It specifies CASSPLGRGSYGYTF.